A selection of T cell receptor beta chains follows, all from one sample in a study of blood T cell repertoires in COVID-19. Clones were sequenced by immunoSEQ multiplex PCR, and TCRdb holds only the in-frame ones, with some missing. The repertoire includes about 230,000 clones, 65% to 90% of them detected once, and under 2.5% sits in the top ten. The specimen sequenced was peripheral blood. The receptor source for this set is a man aged 35 to 55 who had recovered from COVID-19. CDR3s include the opening cysteine and the closing phenylalanine or tryptophan. D genes are given only for firm matches. Part of the rows lack a size; the others show once, few, many or a class for expanded clones.

clone size: NA; V gene: TRBV5-1; CDR3 length: 13; J gene: TRBJ1-6; D gene: NA; CDR3 protein: CASSEQGNSPLHF; CDR3 DNA: TGCGCCAGCAGCGAACAGGGAAATTCACCCCTCCACTTT
clone size: NA; V gene: TRBV11-2; CDR3 length: 16; J gene: TRBJ2-2; D gene: NA; CDR3 protein: CASSFRASSNTGELFF; CDR3 DNA: TGTGCCAGCAGCTTCAGGGCCTCCTCGAACACCGGGGAGCTGTTTTTT
clone size: NA; V gene: TRBV6-2/TRBV6-3; CDR3 length: 15; J gene: TRBJ2-7; D gene: NA; CDR3 protein: CASSYGTAIAVEQYF; CDR3 DNA: TGTGCCAGCAGTTACGGTACGGCAATAGCGGTCGAGCAGTACTTC
clone size: NA; V gene: TRBV18; CDR3 length: 18; J gene: TRBJ1-3; D gene: TRBD1; CDR3 protein: CASSPQGLSTGGRNTIYF; CDR3 DNA: TGTGCCAGCTCACCTCAGGGTCTTTCGACAGGGGGCCGAAACACCATATATTTT
clone size: NA; V gene: TRBV7-9; CDR3 length: 15; J gene: TRBJ2-1; D gene: TRBD2; CDR3 protein: CATREGGGPYNEQFF; CDR3 DNA: TGTGCCACCCGGGAGGGCGGGGGGCCGTACAATGAGCAGTTCTTC
clone size: few; V gene: TRBV11-2; CDR3 length: 14; J gene: TRBJ1-1; D gene: NA; CDR3 protein: CASSLDPGATEAFF; CDR3 DNA: TGTGCCAGCAGCTTAGATCCGGGAGCCACTGAAGCTTTCTTT
clone size: NA; V gene: TRBV18; CDR3 length: 16; J gene: TRBJ2-7; D gene: TRBD2; CDR3 protein: CASSRSPGLAAYEQYF; CDR3 DNA: TGTGCCAGCTCACGAAGCCCGGGACTAGCGGCCTACGAGCAGTACTTC
clone size: NA; V gene: TRBV6-5; CDR3 length: 15; J gene: TRBJ1-5; D gene: NA; CDR3 protein: CASRDYRVLNQPQHF; CDR3 DNA: TGTGCCAGCAGAGATTACAGGGTTCTAAATCAGCCCCAGCATTTT
clone size: NA; V gene: TRBV7-6; CDR3 length: 14; J gene: TRBJ1-2; D gene: TRBD1; CDR3 protein: CASSPRQGYYGYTF; CDR3 DNA: TGTGCCAGCAGCCCCCGACAGGGATACTATGGCTACACCTTC
clone size: NA; V gene: TRBV28; CDR3 length: 15; J gene: TRBJ2-1; D gene: TRBD2; CDR3 protein: CASSLSLAGVNEQFF; CDR3 DNA: TGTGCCAGCAGTTTATCCCTAGCGGGAGTGAATGAGCAGTTCTTC
clone size: NA; V gene: TRBV7-8; CDR3 length: 14; J gene: TRBJ1-1; D gene: NA; CDR3 protein: CASSLRGGYTEAFF; CDR3 DNA: TGTGCCAGCAGCTTACGGGGGGGGTACACTGAAGCTTTCTTT
clone size: NA; V gene: TRBV18; CDR3 length: 14; J gene: TRBJ1-2; D gene: TRBD1; CDR3 protein: CASSPGQGTYGYTF; CDR3 DNA: TGTGCCAGCTCACCAGGACAGGGGACCTATGGCTACACCTTC
clone size: NA; V gene: TRBV3-1/TRBV3-2; CDR3 length: 15; J gene: TRBJ2-7; D gene: NA; CDR3 protein: CASSQGQVGSYEQYF; CDR3 DNA: TGTGCCAGCAGCCAAGGGCAGGTTGGCTCCTACGAGCAGTACTTC
clone size: NA; V gene: TRBV11-2; CDR3 length: 16; J gene: TRBJ2-1; D gene: TRBD2; CDR3 protein: CASSRLAGSGHNEQFF; CDR3 DNA: TGTGCCAGCAGCAGACTAGCGGGATCGGGGCACAATGAGCAGTTCTTC
clone size: few; V gene: TRBV6-5; CDR3 length: 13; J gene: TRBJ1-5; D gene: NA; CDR3 protein: CASSGSPNQPQHF; CDR3 DNA: TGTGCCAGCAGCGGGAGCCCAAATCAGCCCCAGCATTTT
clone size: NA; V gene: TRBV27; CDR3 length: 14; J gene: TRBJ2-3; D gene: NA; CDR3 protein: CASSDRRGADTQYF; CDR3 DNA: TGTGCCAGCAGCGACCGTAGAGGAGCAGATACGCAGTATTTT
clone size: once; V gene: TRBV6-5; CDR3 length: 15; J gene: TRBJ1-2; D gene: NA; CDR3 protein: CASSYRLDSYYGYTF; CDR3 DNA: TGTGCCAGCAGTTACCGCCTCGACAGTTACTATGGCTACACCTTC
clone size: NA; V gene: TRBV6-2/TRBV6-3; CDR3 length: 17; J gene: TRBJ2-3; D gene: TRBD2; CDR3 protein: CASSRTSGGLSTDTQYF; CDR3 DNA: TGTGCCAGCAGTCGGACTAGCGGGGGCCTTAGCACAGATACGCAGTATTTT
clone size: few; V gene: TRBV12-3/TRBV12-4; CDR3 length: 13; J gene: TRBJ2-2; D gene: NA; CDR3 protein: CASSTQVTGELFF; CDR3 DNA: TGTGCCAGCAGTACACAGGTCACCGGGGAGCTGTTTTTT
clone size: once; V gene: TRBV27; CDR3 length: 16; J gene: TRBJ1-1; D gene: TRBD1; CDR3 protein: CASSLDRVEMNTEAFF; CDR3 DNA: TGTGCCAGCAGTTTAGACAGGGTGGAGATGAACACTGAAGCTTTCTTT
clone size: NA; V gene: TRBV7-6; CDR3 length: 18; J gene: TRBJ2-2; D gene: TRBD2; CDR3 protein: CASSFRLAGGQNTGELFF; CDR3 DNA: TGTGCCAGCAGCTTTCGACTAGCGGGAGGCCAGAACACCGGGGAGCTGTTTTTT
clone size: NA; V gene: TRBV24-1; CDR3 length: 17; J gene: TRBJ2-3; D gene: TRBD1; CDR3 protein: CATSDPSGGLSTDTQYF; CDR3 DNA: TGTGCCACCAGTGATCCATCAGGGGGCTTAAGCACAGATACGCAGTATTTT
clone size: NA; V gene: TRBV6-2/TRBV6-3; CDR3 length: 18; J gene: TRBJ2-3; D gene: TRBD2; CDR3 protein: CASSPSALSGASTDTQYF; CDR3 DNA: TGTGCCAGCAGCCCCTCGGCTCTTAGCGGGGCTAGCACAGATACGCAGTATTTT
clone size: few; V gene: TRBV2; CDR3 length: 15; J gene: TRBJ2-3; D gene: TRBD2; CDR3 protein: CASSVGLAGVNTQYF; CDR3 DNA: TGTGCCAGCAGCGTTGGACTAGCGGGAGTTAATACGCAGTATTTT
clone size: once; V gene: TRBV11-2; CDR3 length: 14; J gene: TRBJ1-1; D gene: TRBD1; CDR3 protein: CASSLGRGTAKAFF; CDR3 DNA: TGTGCCAGCAGCTTAGGACGGGGGACAGCTAAAGCTTTCTTT
clone size: NA; V gene: TRBV11-2; CDR3 length: 15; J gene: TRBJ2-7; D gene: TRBD2; CDR3 protein: CASSAGGAPSYEQYF; CDR3 DNA: TGTGCCAGCAGCGCCGGGGGGGCCCCCTCCTACGAGCAGTACTTC
clone size: NA; V gene: TRBV4-1; CDR3 length: 16; J gene: TRBJ2-1; D gene: NA; CDR3 protein: CASSWFLGVTINEQFF; CDR3 DNA: TGCGCCAGCAGCTGGTTCTTGGGCGTTACAATTAATGAGCAGTTCTTC
clone size: once; V gene: TRBV24-1; CDR3 length: 20; J gene: TRBJ2-1; D gene: TRBD2; CDR3 protein: CATTVAGPGEVREGGNEQFF; CDR3 DNA: TGTGCCACCACCGTGGCAGGCCCGGGCGAAGTGAGGGAGGGCGGCAATGAGCAGTTCTTC
clone size: medium-sized; V gene: TRBV9; CDR3 length: 15; J gene: TRBJ2-7; D gene: NA; CDR3 protein: CASSVLPGETYEQYF; CDR3 DNA: TGTGCCAGCAGCGTCTTGCCGGGTGAGACCTACGAGCAGTACTTC
clone size: NA; V gene: TRBV18; CDR3 length: 15; J gene: TRBJ2-7; D gene: NA; CDR3 protein: CASSPVRGSAYEQYF; CDR3 DNA: TGTGCCAGCTCACCGGTCAGGGGTTCTGCCTACGAGCAGTACTTC
clone size: NA; V gene: TRBV12-3/TRBV12-4; CDR3 length: 12; J gene: TRBJ2-1; D gene: NA; CDR3 protein: CASSSLASEQFF; CDR3 DNA: TGTGCCAGCAGTTCGCTAGCCAGTGAGCAGTTCTTC
clone size: NA; V gene: TRBV19; CDR3 length: 14; J gene: TRBJ2-4; D gene: NA; CDR3 protein: CASSIAEAKNIQYF; CDR3 DNA: TGTGCCAGTAGTATAGCGGAGGCCAAAAACATTCAGTACTTC
clone size: NA; V gene: TRBV5-1; CDR3 length: 15; J gene: TRBJ2-2; D gene: TRBD1; CDR3 protein: CASTRQGTNTGELFF; CDR3 DNA: TGCGCCAGCACCAGACAGGGTACGAACACCGGGGAGCTGTTTTTT
clone size: NA; V gene: TRBV24-1; CDR3 length: 14; J gene: TRBJ2-1; D gene: TRBD2; CDR3 protein: CATSDSMTSGEQFF; CDR3 DNA: TGTGCCACCAGTGACTCTATGACTAGCGGAGAGCAGTTCTTC
clone size: NA; V gene: TRBV11-3; CDR3 length: 15; J gene: TRBJ2-7; D gene: TRBD2; CDR3 protein: CASSDRNSGRDEQYF; CDR3 DNA: TGTGCCAGCAGCGACCGTAATAGCGGGAGGGATGAGCAGTACTTC
clone size: NA; V gene: TRBV7-2; CDR3 length: 15; J gene: TRBJ2-1; D gene: TRBD1; CDR3 protein: CASSFGQGANNEQFF; CDR3 DNA: TGTGCCAGCAGCTTCGGTCAGGGGGCCAACAATGAGCAGTTCTTC
clone size: NA; V gene: TRBV3-1/TRBV3-2; CDR3 length: 13; J gene: TRBJ1-2; D gene: NA; CDR3 protein: CASSANPGRGYTF; CDR3 DNA: TGTGCCAGCAGCGCCAACCCGGGAAGAGGCTACACCTTC
clone size: NA; V gene: TRBV9; CDR3 length: 16; J gene: TRBJ2-1; D gene: TRBD1; CDR3 protein: CASSVEGRGRHNEQFF; CDR3 DNA: TGTGCCAGCAGCGTAGAGGGCAGGGGGCGCCACAATGAGCAGTTCTTC
clone size: NA; V gene: TRBV30; CDR3 length: 12; J gene: TRBJ1-5; D gene: TRBD1; CDR3 protein: CAWRQGGQPQHF; CDR3 DNA: TGTGCCTGGAGACAGGGGGGCCAGCCCCAGCATTTT
clone size: NA; V gene: TRBV5-4; CDR3 length: 15; J gene: TRBJ2-1; D gene: TRBD2; CDR3 protein: CASSTSSGPTGEQFF; CDR3 DNA: TGTGCCAGCAGCACCTCTAGCGGACCAACGGGGGAGCAGTTCTTC
clone size: NA; V gene: TRBV5-1; CDR3 length: 18; J gene: TRBJ2-2; D gene: NA; CDR3 protein: CASSLLVFRNSDTGELFF; CDR3 DNA: TGCGCCAGCAGCTTGTTGGTTTTCCGAAACTCGGACACCGGGGAGCTGTTTTTT
clone size: NA; V gene: TRBV6-1; CDR3 length: 11; J gene: TRBJ1-2; D gene: NA; CDR3 protein: CASSELYGYTF; CDR3 DNA: TGTGCCAGCAGTGAACTATATGGCTACACCTTC
clone size: NA; V gene: TRBV24-1; CDR3 length: 18; J gene: TRBJ1-2; D gene: NA; CDR3 protein: CATSDSLRTGRANYGYTF; CDR3 DNA: TGTGCCACCAGTGATTCCCTAAGGACTGGAAGAGCTAACTATGGCTACACCTTC
clone size: NA; V gene: TRBV5-6; CDR3 length: 15; J gene: TRBJ1-2; D gene: NA; CDR3 protein: CASSLTPTGNYGYTF; CDR3 DNA: TGTGCCAGCAGCTTGACGCCTACGGGGAACTATGGCTACACCTTC
clone size: few; V gene: TRBV15; CDR3 length: 14; J gene: TRBJ2-1; D gene: NA; CDR3 protein: CATSTRTTGNEQFF; CDR3 DNA: TGTGCCACCAGTACTAGAACCACGGGCAATGAGCAGTTCTTC
clone size: once; V gene: TRBV2; CDR3 length: 14; J gene: TRBJ1-1; D gene: NA; CDR3 protein: CASMGRAGGLEAFF; CDR3 DNA: TGTGCCAGCATGGGTAGAGCAGGTGGTCTTGAAGCTTTCTTT
clone size: NA; V gene: TRBV27; CDR3 length: 14; J gene: TRBJ1-2; D gene: TRBD1; CDR3 protein: CASSFGTARYGYTF; CDR3 DNA: TGTGCCAGCAGTTTCGGGACAGCCCGTTATGGCTACACCTTC
clone size: NA; V gene: TRBV5-4; CDR3 length: 18; J gene: TRBJ1-1; D gene: TRBD1; CDR3 protein: CASSLSFTGGGGYAEAFF; CDR3 DNA: TGTGCCAGCAGCCTTTCATTTACAGGGGGCGGTGGGTATGCTGAAGCTTTCTTT
clone size: NA; V gene: TRBV6-5; CDR3 length: 15; J gene: TRBJ2-4; D gene: NA; CDR3 protein: CASSYSIGVGNIQYF; CDR3 DNA: TGTGCCAGCAGTTACTCGATAGGGGTAGGAAACATTCAGTACTTC
clone size: NA; V gene: TRBV5-5; CDR3 length: 17; J gene: TRBJ2-3; D gene: TRBD2; CDR3 protein: CASSPRTSGGAADTQYF; CDR3 DNA: TGTGCCAGCAGCCCGCGGACTAGCGGGGGGGCGGCAGATACGCAGTATTTT
clone size: NA; V gene: TRBV6-5; CDR3 length: 13; J gene: TRBJ1-6; D gene: NA; CDR3 protein: CASRFNRDSPLHF; CDR3 DNA: TGTGCCAGCAGATTTAACAGGGACTCACCCCTCCACTTT
clone size: NA; V gene: TRBV27; CDR3 length: 13; J gene: TRBJ2-1; D gene: NA; CDR3 protein: CASSFLLGNEQFF; CDR3 DNA: TGTGCCAGCAGTTTCCTCCTAGGTAATGAGCAGTTCTTC
clone size: NA; V gene: TRBV11-3; CDR3 length: 15; J gene: TRBJ2-1; D gene: TRBD1; CDR3 protein: CASSLDRGTNNEQFF; CDR3 DNA: TGTGCCAGCAGCTTGGACAGGGGAACCAACAATGAGCAGTTCTTC
clone size: NA; V gene: TRBV30; CDR3 length: 15; J gene: TRBJ2-7; D gene: NA; CDR3 protein: CAWRTATKYSYEQYF; CDR3 DNA: TGTGCCTGGAGGACAGCTACCAAATACTCCTACGAGCAGTACTTC
clone size: NA; V gene: TRBV5-4; CDR3 length: 14; J gene: TRBJ2-3; D gene: TRBD2; CDR3 protein: CASSLAGAPDTQYF; CDR3 DNA: TGTGCCAGCAGCTTAGCGGGAGCCCCCGATACGCAGTATTTT
clone size: once; V gene: TRBV5-4; CDR3 length: 18; J gene: TRBJ2-3; D gene: TRBD2; CDR3 protein: CASSLARTSGASTDTQYF; CDR3 DNA: TGTGCCAGCAGCTTGGCCCGCACTAGCGGGGCTAGCACAGATACGCAGTATTTT
clone size: NA; V gene: TRBV4-1; CDR3 length: 20; J gene: TRBJ2-7; D gene: TRBD2; CDR3 protein: CASSQAPGLAGGPRTYEQYF; CDR3 DNA: TGCGCCAGCAGCCAAGCCCCGGGACTAGCGGGAGGGCCGAGGACCTACGAGCAGTACTTC
clone size: NA; V gene: TRBV11-3; CDR3 length: 14; J gene: TRBJ1-1; D gene: NA; CDR3 protein: CASSFNRVNTEAFF; CDR3 DNA: TGTGCCAGCAGCTTTAACAGGGTGAACACTGAAGCTTTCTTT